The 13 T cell receptor beta chains listed next were all sequenced from one sample in a study of blood T cells in healthy people across ages. The authors ran a second PCR of 7 to 11 cycles using a sample-barcoded 5' primer and a J-beta primer mix. TCRdb re-derived calls from the 5' RACE reads in MiXCR, one entry per CDR3 protein. The sample includes about 930,000 distinct CDR3 sequences, about 27% of them seen just once. This same sample was also part of a study on T cells of mothers and their children.

The sequencing input was blood. These receptors all stem from a woman in her thirties or forties in good health.

This clonotype was seen a few times. Since a much larger clone is just one base distant, this may be a read error. This chain connects TRBV7-9 to TRBJ2-1, with 10 bases fitting TRBD2. Germline CDR1 and CDR2: SEHNR and FQNEAQ (reference sequence). The CDR3 extends over 19 amino acids. V was pared by 4 bases and J by 0 bases, with 12 bases of the junction left unmatched. The CDR3 region is CASSSERDTSGASYNEQFF. CDR3 nucleotides: TGTGCCAGCAGCTCCGAACGTGATACTAGCGGGGCCTCCTACAATGAGCAGTTCTTC.

This clonotype was picked up a small number of times. The chain recombines TRBV7-2 with TRBJ2-4; TRBD1 might be the D (6 bases). This CDR3 contains 14 residues. V lost 3 bases and J 13 bases, leaving 19 bases between the germline ends. Germline V lookup: CDR1 SGHTA, CDR2 FQGNSA. In DNA form, the CDR3 reads TGTGCCAGCAGCTTGGGGGCCGGATACAATGAGCAGTACTTC. Translating gives CASSLGAGYNEQYF.

This clonotype was counted a few times. The chain employs TRBV24-1 and TRBJ2-3; D is undetermined. The germline CDR1 and CDR2 sequences are KGHDR and SFDVKD. CDR3 size: 13 residues. The V end was cut by 6 bases, the J end by 1 base, with 7 bases between. CDR3 nucleotides: TGTGCCACCAGTTCCCAGGGCACAGATACGCAGTATTTT. Translating it yields CATSSQGTDTQYF.

As regards this clonotype: One end of the junction varies from germline; a read error may be responsible. This chain connects TRBV30 to TRBJ1-2, with 10 bases matching TRBD1. Per the germline V gene, CDR1 is GTSNPN and CDR2 is SVGIG (reference sequence). The CDR3 loop spans 15 amino acids. CDR3 amino acids: CAWIPGTGVNYGYTF. DNA of the CDR3: TGTGCCTGGATTCCCGGGACAGGGGTTAACTACGGCTACACCTTC.

At least ten counts were recorded for this clonotype. The chain is built from TRBV7-2 and TRBJ2-1, with D uncertain. The V gene lost 1 base and the J gene lost 5 bases, with 12 bases spanning the gap. CDR1 SGHTA and CDR2 FQGNSA come from the germline V gene. There are 15 residues in the CDR3. The CDR3 nucleotides are TGTGCCAGCAGCTTAGAGGCCAGAAACCACAATGAGCAGTTCTTC. It is translated as CASSLEARNHNEQFF.

This clonotype was seen a handful of times. The rearrangement uses TRBV11-1 and TRBJ2-2, with D perhaps given as TRBD1 or TRBD2 (6 bases each). V lost 2 bases and J lost 4, with 17 bases in between. Germline V gene data show CDR1 as SGHAT and CDR2 as FQDESV (reference sequence). The CDR3 is made up of 17 amino acids. CDR3 sequence reads: CASSLLGGRGGTGELFF. CDR3 coding DNA: TGTGCCAGCAGCTTATTGGGGGGCCGAGGGGGCACCGGGGAGCTGTTTTTT.

The chain couples TRBV28 to TRBJ2-7; perhaps TRBD1 as D (7 bases). V lost 6 bases, J lost 0 bases, and 18 bases lay in between. The germline gives CDR1 MDHEN, CDR2 SYDVKM. The CDR3 has 16 residues. The CDR3 DNA sequence: TGTGCCAGCAGCCCCGGAGGGGGGACAGACTCCTACGAGCAGTACTTC. Residues: CASSPGGGTDSYEQYF.

This clonotype has more than one count but fewer than ten. The rearrangement links TRBV5-1 to TRBJ2-1; 11 bases line up with TRBD2. With the DNA end fitting TRBJ2-7 better, the J assignment may be wrong. Germline loops: CDR1 SGHRS, CDR2 YFSETQ. CDR3 size: 18 residues. CDR3 DNA: TGCGCCAGCAGCTTGCGACTAGCGGGGAGAAGCTCCTACAATGAGCAGTACTTC. This sequence encodes CASSLRLAGRSSYNEQYF.

Ten or more counts support this clonotype. The V call is TRBV5-1, the J call TRBJ2-7; a weak D match, TRBD1 (5 bases). Germline CDR1 reads SGHRS; CDR2 reads YFSETQ. The CDR3 sequence is 14 residues long. Trimming removed 4 bases from V and 5 bases from J, with 16 bases in between. Here the CDR3 DNA reads TGCGCCAGCAGCCCACGACAGACCCGGGACGAGCAGTACTTC. It specifies CASSPRQTRDEQYF.

The table lists this clonotype with a few counts. The V call is TRBV4-3, the J call TRBJ2-1; 10 bases map to TRBD2. In germline, CDR1 is LGHNA, CDR2 YSLEER. J lost 11 bases, V lost 4 bases, and 11 bases had no gene match. The CDR3 is made up of 15 amino acids. This chain's CDR3 is CASSLSSGGAYKQFF. CDR3 in DNA: TGCGCCAGCAGCCTCTCGAGCGGGGGGGCGTATAAGCAGTTCTTC.

The table lists this clonotype with a few counts. V is TRBV5-1 and J is TRBJ2-5; 7 nucleotides line up with TRBD1. Trimming removed 7 bases from V and 11 bases from J; junction bases left unmatched: 20. CDR1 is SGHRS, CDR2 YFSETQ, per germline. This CDR3 has 15 amino acids. The CDR3 nucleotides read TGCGCCAGCGCAGAAGGGACAGCAAATTACAATGAGCAGTACTTC. This codes for CASAEGTANYNEQYF.

The chain employs TRBV20-1 and TRBJ2-1, with unresolved D. The DNA end lines up better with TRBJ2-7; the J call may be wrong. The CDR3 sequence is 14 residues long. Germline V lookup: CDR1 DFQATT, CDR2 SNEGSKA (reference sequence). The CDR3 loop reads CSAIHKGRYNEQYF. The DNA for the CDR3 is TGCAGTGCTATTCACAAGGGCCGCTACAATGAGCAGTACTTC.

This clonotype was detected a few times. This may come from a read error, since a much larger clone is one base off. The chain couples TRBV7-9 to TRBJ2-7, with D maybe TRBD1 (6 bases). This CDR3 is built from 11 residues. CDR1 SEHNR and CDR2 FQNEAQ come from the germline V gene (reference sequence). V dropped 3 bases and J dropped 8 bases, with 8 bases sitting between them. CDR3 DNA: TGTGCCAGCAGCTTGCAGGGGCAGCAGTACTTC. It is translated as CASSLQGQQYF.